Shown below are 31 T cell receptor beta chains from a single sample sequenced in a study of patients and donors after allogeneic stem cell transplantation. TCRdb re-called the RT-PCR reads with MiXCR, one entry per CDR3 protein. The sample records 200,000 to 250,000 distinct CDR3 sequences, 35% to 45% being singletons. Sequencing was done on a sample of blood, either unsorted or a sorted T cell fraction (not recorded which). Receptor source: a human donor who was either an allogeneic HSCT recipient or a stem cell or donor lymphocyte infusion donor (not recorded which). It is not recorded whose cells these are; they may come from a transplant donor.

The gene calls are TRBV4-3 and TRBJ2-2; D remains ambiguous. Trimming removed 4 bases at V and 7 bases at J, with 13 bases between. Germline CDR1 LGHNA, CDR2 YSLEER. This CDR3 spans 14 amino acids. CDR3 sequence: CASSPPLRGGELFF. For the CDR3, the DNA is TGCGCCAGCAGCCCCCCCCTCAGAGGCGGGGAGCTGTTTTTT.

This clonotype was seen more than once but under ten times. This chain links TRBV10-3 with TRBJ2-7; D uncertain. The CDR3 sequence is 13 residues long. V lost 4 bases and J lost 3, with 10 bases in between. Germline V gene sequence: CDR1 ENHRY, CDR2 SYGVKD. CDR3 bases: TGTGCCATCAGTGCCGACCGGCGCTACGAGCAGTACTTC. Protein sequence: CAISADRRYEQYF.

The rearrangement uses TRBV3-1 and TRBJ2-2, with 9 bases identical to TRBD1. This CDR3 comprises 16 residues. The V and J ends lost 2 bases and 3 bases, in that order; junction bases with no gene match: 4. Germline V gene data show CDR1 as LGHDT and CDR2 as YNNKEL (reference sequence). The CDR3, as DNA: TGTGCCAGCAGCCAACTAACAGGGGGCGACACCGGGGAGCTGTTTTTT. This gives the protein CASSQLTGGDTGELFF.

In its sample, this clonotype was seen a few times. The CDR3 protein is CASSPTGSSYEQYF. In DNA, the CDR3 is TGTGCCAGCTCACCTACAGGTAGCTCCTACGAGCAGTACTTC. The chain has TRBV18 and TRBJ2-7, with TRBD1 as a possible D gene (5 bases). The CDR3 is 14 residues long. With 3 bases removed from V and 0 bases from J, the gap between germline ends came to 9 bases. Germline V gives CDR1 KGHSH, CDR2 LQKENI. The variable domain in full, completed from reference TRBV18 and TRBJ2-7, reads NAGVMQNPRHLVRRRGQEARLRCSPMKGHSHVYWYRQLPEEGLKFMVYLQKENIIDESGMPKERFSAEFPKEGPSILRIQQVVRGDSAAYFCASSPTGSSYEQYFGPGTRLTVT.

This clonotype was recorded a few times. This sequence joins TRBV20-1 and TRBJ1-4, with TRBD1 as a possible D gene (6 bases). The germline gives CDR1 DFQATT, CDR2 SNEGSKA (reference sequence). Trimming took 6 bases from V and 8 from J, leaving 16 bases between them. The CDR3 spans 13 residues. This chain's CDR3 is CSAKDSRAEKLFF. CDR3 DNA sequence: TGCAGTGCCAAGGACAGCCGAGCGGAAAAACTGTTTTTT.

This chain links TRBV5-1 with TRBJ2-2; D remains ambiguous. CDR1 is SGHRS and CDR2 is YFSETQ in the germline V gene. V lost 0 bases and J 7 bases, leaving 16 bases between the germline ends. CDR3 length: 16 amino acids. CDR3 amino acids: CASSLVSPRTGGELFF. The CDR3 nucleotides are TGCGCCAGCAGCTTGGTTTCTCCCCGCACCGGCGGGGAGCTGTTTTTT.

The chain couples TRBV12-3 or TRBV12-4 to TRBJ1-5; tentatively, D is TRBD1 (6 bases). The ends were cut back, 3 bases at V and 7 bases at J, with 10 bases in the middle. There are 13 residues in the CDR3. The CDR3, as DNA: TGTGCCAGCAGTTTTAAGGGGGGACAGCCCCAGCATTTT. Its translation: CASSFKGGQPQHF.

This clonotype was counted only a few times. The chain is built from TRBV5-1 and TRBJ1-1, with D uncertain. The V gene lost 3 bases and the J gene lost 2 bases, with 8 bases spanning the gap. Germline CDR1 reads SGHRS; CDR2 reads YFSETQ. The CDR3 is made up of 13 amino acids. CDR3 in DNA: TGCGCCAGCAGCTCAAACAGTAACACTGAAGCTTTCTTT. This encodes CASSSNSNTEAFF.

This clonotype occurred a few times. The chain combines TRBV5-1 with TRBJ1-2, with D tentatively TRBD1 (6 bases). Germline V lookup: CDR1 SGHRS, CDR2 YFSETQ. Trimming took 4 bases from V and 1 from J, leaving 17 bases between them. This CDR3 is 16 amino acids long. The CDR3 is CASSGIQGPLNYGYTF. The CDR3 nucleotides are TGCGCCAGCAGCGGGATACAGGGACCACTTAACTATGGCTACACCTTC.

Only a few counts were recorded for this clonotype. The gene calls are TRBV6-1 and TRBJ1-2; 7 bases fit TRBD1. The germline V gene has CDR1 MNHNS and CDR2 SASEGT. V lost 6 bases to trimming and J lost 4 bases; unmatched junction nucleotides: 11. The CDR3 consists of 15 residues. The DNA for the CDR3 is TGTGCCAGCAGCAACCGACAGGGCGGATCCTATGGCTACACCTTC. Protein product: CASSNRQGGSYGYTF.

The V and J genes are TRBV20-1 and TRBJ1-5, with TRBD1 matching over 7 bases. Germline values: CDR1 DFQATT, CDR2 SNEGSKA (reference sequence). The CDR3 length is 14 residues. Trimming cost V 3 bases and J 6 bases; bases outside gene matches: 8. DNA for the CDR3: TGCAGTGCTAGCCTAGGGGGCGCGGGTCAGCCCCAGCATTTT. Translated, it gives CSASLGGAGQPQHF.

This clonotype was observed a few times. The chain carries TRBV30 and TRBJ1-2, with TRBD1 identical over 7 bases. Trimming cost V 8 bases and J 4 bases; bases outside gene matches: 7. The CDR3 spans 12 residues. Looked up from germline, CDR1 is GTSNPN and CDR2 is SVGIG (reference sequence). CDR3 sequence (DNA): TGTGCCGGAACGACAGGGAGCTATGGCTACACCTTC. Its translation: CAGTTGSYGYTF.

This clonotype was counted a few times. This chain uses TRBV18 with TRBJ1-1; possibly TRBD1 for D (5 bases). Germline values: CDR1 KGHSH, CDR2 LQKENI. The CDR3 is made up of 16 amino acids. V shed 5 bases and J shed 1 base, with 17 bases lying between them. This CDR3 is CASSSQIQVTNTEAFF. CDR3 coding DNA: TGTGCCAGCTCATCGCAAATACAGGTAACGAACACTGAAGCTTTCTTT.

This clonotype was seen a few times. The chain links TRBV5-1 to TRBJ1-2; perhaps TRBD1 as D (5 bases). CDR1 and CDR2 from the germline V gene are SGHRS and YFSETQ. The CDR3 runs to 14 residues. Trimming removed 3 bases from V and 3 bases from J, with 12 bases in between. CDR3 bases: TGCGCCAGCAGCTGGGGTGGGGCAGACTATGGCTACACCTTC. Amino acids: CASSWGGADYGYTF. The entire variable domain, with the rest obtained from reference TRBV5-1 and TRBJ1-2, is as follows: KAGVTQTPRYLIKTRGQQVTLSCSPISGHRSVSWYQQTPGQGLQFLFEYFSETQRNKGNFPGRFSGRQFSNSRSEMNVSTLELGDSALYLCASSWGGADYGYTFGSGTRLTVV.

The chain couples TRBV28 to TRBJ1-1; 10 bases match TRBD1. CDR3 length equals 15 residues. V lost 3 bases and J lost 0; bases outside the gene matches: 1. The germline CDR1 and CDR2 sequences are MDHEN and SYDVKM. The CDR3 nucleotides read TGTGCCAGCAGTTTCGGACAGGGGGTGAACACTGAAGCTTTCTTT. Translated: CASSFGQGVNTEAFF.

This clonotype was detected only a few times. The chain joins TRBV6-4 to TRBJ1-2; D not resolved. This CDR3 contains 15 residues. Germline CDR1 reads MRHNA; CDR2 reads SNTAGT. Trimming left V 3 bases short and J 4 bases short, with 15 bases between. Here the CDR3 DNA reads TGTGCCAGCAGTGAGAGGACGGCCGGCCGCTATGGCTACACCTTC. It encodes CASSERTAGRYGYTF.

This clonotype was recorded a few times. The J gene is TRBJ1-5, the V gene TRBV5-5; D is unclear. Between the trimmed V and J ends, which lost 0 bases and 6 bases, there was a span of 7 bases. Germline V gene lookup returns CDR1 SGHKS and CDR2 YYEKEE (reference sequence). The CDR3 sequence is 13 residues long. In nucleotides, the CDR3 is TGTGCCAGCAGCTTGGGGAGTCCTCAGCCCCAGCATTTT. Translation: CASSLGSPQPQHF.

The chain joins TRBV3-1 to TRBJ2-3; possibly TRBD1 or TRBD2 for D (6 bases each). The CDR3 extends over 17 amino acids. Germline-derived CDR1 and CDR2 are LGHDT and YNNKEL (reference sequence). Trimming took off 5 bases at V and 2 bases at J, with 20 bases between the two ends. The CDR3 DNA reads TGTGCCAGCAGCGAAAATTTGAAGGGGGGCTTCACAGATACGCAGTATTTT. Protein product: CASSENLKGGFTDTQYF.

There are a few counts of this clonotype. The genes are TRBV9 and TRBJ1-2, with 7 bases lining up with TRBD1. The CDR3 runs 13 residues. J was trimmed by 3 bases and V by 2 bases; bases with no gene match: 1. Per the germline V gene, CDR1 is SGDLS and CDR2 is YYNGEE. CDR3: CASSVDRDYGYTF. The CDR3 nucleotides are TGTGCCAGCAGCGTCGACAGGGACTATGGCTACACCTTC.

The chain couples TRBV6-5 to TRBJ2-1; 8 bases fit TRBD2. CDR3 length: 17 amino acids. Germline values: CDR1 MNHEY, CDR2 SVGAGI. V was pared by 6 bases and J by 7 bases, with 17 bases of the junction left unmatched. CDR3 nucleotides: TGTGCCAGCAGACCTATGGCCACGGGGGGGGTAATGAATGAGCAGTTCTTC. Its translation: CASRPMATGGVMNEQFF.

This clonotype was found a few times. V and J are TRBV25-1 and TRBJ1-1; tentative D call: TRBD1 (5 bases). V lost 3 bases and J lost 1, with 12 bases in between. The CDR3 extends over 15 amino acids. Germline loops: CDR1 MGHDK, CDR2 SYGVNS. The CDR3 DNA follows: TGTGCCAGCAGTGACCCTCAAGGGGCGAACACTGAAGCTTTCTTT. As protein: CASSDPQGANTEAFF. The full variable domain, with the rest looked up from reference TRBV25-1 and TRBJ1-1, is EADIYQTPRYLVIGTGKKITLECSQTMGHDKMYWYQQDPGMELHLIHYSYGVNSTEKGDLSSESTVSRIRTEHFPLTLESARPSHTSQYLCASSDPQGANTEAFFGQGTRLTVV.

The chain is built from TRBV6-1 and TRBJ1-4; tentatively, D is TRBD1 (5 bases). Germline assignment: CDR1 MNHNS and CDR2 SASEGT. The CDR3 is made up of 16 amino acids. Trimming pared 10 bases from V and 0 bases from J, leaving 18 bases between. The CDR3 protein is CATHPRQITTNEKLFF. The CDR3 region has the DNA TGTGCCACTCATCCCAGACAGATTACAACTAATGAAAAACTGTTTTTT.

CDR3 in DNA: TGTGCCAGCAGCGGAGGGGTCAGAACAGATACGCAGTATTTT. This translates into CASSGGVRTDTQYF. V is TRBV9 and J is TRBJ2-3; D is possibly TRBD1 or TRBD2 (5 bases each). This CDR3 region has 14 residues. CDR1 and CDR2 from the germline V gene are SGDLS and YYNGEE. Trimming took 3 bases from V and 3 from J, leaving 11 bases between them.

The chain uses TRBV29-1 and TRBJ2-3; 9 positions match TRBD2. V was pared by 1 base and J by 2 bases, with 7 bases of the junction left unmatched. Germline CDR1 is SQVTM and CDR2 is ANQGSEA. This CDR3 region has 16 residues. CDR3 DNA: TGCAGCGTTGAAGGGATACTAGCGGGTCCCACAGATACGCAGTATTTT. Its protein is CSVEGILAGPTDTQYF.

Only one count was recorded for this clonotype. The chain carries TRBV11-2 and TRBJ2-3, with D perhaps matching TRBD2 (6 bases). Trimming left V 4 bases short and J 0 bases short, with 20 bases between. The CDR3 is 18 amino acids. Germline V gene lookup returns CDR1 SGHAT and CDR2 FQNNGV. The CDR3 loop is CASSSVPFGGTSTDTQYF. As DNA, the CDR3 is TGTGCCAGCAGCTCAGTCCCCTTTGGGGGGACTAGCACAGATACGCAGTATTTT.

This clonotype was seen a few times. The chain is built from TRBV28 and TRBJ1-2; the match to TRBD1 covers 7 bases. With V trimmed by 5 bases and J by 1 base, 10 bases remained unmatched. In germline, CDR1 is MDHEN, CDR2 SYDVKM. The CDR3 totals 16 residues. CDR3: CASSPRVGGFNYGYTF. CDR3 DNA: TGTGCCAGCAGTCCCCGTGTAGGGGGCTTTAACTATGGCTACACCTTC.

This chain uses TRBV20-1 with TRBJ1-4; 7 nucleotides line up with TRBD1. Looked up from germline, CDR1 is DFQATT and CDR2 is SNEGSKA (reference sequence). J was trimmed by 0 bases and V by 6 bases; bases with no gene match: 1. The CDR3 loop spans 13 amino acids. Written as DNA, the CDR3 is TGCAGTGCGGGGACAGCAACTAATGAAAAACTGTTTTTT. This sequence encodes CSAGTATNEKLFF.

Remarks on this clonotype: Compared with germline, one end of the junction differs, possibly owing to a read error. DNA of the CDR3: TGTGCCAGCAGTTCCCGAACTGGGGGGTATGGCTGCACCTTC. Its protein is CASSSRTGGYGCTF. The chain combines TRBV2 with TRBJ1-2, with D possibly matching TRBD1 (5 bases). The CDR3 contains 14 residues. Germline V CDR1 and CDR2: SNHLY, FYNNEI.

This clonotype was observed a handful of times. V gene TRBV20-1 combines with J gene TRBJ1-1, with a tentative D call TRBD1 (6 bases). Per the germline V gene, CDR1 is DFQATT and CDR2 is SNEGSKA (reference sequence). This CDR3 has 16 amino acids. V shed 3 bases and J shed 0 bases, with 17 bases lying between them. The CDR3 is CSASPPGHPMNTEAFF. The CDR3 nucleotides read TGCAGTGCTAGCCCCCCGGGACATCCAATGAACACTGAAGCTTTCTTT.

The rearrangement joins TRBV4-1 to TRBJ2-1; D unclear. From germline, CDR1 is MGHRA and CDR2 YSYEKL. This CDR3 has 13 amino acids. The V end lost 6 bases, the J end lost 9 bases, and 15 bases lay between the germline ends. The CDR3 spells CASRPQEFREQFF. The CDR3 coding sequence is TGCGCCAGCAGACCCCAGGAATTTCGTGAGCAGTTCTTC.

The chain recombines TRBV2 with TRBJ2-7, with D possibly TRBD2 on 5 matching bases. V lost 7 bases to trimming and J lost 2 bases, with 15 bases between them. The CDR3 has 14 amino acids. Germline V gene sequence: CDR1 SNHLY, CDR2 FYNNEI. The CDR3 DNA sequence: TGTGCCAGCAAACTGGGAGCGACGACCTACGAGCAGTACTTC. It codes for CASKLGATTYEQYF.